The 12 T cell receptor beta chains given below trace back to one sample, sequenced in a study of T-cell memory formation after mild COVID-19. MiXCR was run by TCRdb on the 5' RACE reads, yielding one entry per CDR3 protein. This table holds around 110,000 distinct CDR3 sequences, roughly an eighth found once. The sample comprised PBMCs or a T cell subset sorted from them (not recorded which). The receptors were sampled from a man aged 18 to 35 who had mild COVID-19 (a few samples of this study predate the infection). Cell type and time point are not known.

This chain joins TRBV7-9 and TRBJ1-1; possibly TRBD1 for D (5 bases). V was cut by 1 base and J by 6 bases, with 12 bases left in between. Germline CDR1 SEHNR, CDR2 FQNEAQ (reference sequence). The CDR3 loop spans 14 amino acids. The CDR3 region is CASSLVAQGAEAFF. CDR3 nucleotides: TGTGCCAGCAGCTTAGTGGCCCAGGGTGCTGAAGCTTTCTTT.

This clonotype showed up just a few times. This rearrangement joins TRBV27 to TRBJ2-3; D is uncertain. From germline, CDR1 is MNHEY and CDR2 SMNVEV (reference sequence). The V end was cut by 2 bases, the J end by 6 bases, with 3 bases between. The CDR3 runs 11 residues. This CDR3 is CASSLEDTQYF. In DNA, the CDR3 is TGTGCCAGCAGTTTAGAGGATACGCAGTATTTT.

At least ten counts were recorded for this clonotype. V usage is TRBV6-2 or TRBV6-3 and J usage is TRBJ2-1, with 8 bases matching TRBD2. V shed 8 bases, J shed 4 bases, and the junction held 4 bases outside the gene matches. The CDR3 runs 13 residues. Germline V lookup: CDR1 MNHEY, CDR2 SVGEGT. The CDR3 DNA reads TGTGCCAGCGGGCGGGGGGAATACAATGAGCAGTTCTTC. As protein: CASGRGEYNEQFF.

There are many counts of this clonotype. The rearrangement links TRBV6-2 or TRBV6-3 to TRBJ1-1, with D uncertain. Looked up from germline, CDR1 is MNHEY and CDR2 is SVGEGT. This CDR3 has 12 amino acids. V was pared by 2 bases and J by 2 bases, with 3 bases between. CDR3 sequence (DNA): TGTGCCAGCAGTTACAGAAACACTGAAGCTTTCTTT. It codes for CASSYRNTEAFF.

This clonotype was recorded a few times. The rearrangement uses TRBV6-2 or TRBV6-3 and TRBJ1-1; D is possibly TRBD1 (6 bases). In germline, CDR1 is MNHEY, CDR2 SVGEGT. Trimming took off 3 bases at V and 4 bases at J, with 15 bases between the two ends. CDR3 length equals 15 residues. DNA of the CDR3: TGTGCCAGCAGTTATATCCCGGGGGCTCGCACTGAAGCTTTCTTT. Its translation: CASSYIPGARTEAFF.

This clonotype was seen only a few times. V and J are TRBV4-1 and TRBJ2-3, with D maybe TRBD2 (7 bases). V shed 6 bases and J shed 6 bases, with 16 bases lying between them. The CDR3 spans 14 residues. From germline, CDR1 is MGHRA and CDR2 YSYEKL. As DNA, the CDR3 is TGCGCCAGCAGAGTCGCGGGGGCGGGTGATACGCAGTATTTT. As protein: CASRVAGAGDTQYF.

This sequence joins TRBV29-1 and TRBJ2-2; D is undetermined. The CDR3 covers 12 residues. The V and J ends lost 6 bases and 0 bases respectively, with 5 bases between them. Germline CDR1 is SQVTM and CDR2 is ANQGSEA. As DNA, the CDR3 is TGCAGCGTGGGGACGAACACCGGGGAGCTGTTTTTT. Translated: CSVGTNTGELFF.

This clonotype appeared many times. The V call is TRBV5-5, the J call TRBJ1-6; D is uncertain. Trimming took off 4 bases at V and 7 bases at J, with 15 bases between the two ends. Germline V gene sequence: CDR1 SGHKS, CDR2 YYEKEE (reference sequence). CDR3 length equals 15 residues. The CDR3, as DNA: TGTGCCAGCAGCGGAATCCGGGCGTCGAATTCACCCCTCCACTTT. Translation: CASSGIRASNSPLHF.

As for this clonotype: Given a much more abundant clone one base away, this may be a read error. The J gene is TRBJ2-2, the V gene TRBV6-5; 7 bases are shared with TRBD1. From germline, CDR1 is MNHEY and CDR2 SVGAGI. V lost 6 bases and J lost 3; bases outside the gene matches: 4. The CDR3 is 14 amino acids. For the CDR3, the DNA is TGTGCCAGCAGAGTACAGGGGCACACCGGGGAGCTGTTTTTT. Residues: CASRVQGHTGELFF.

This clonotype has more than one count but fewer than ten. This sequence joins TRBV9 and TRBJ1-1; tentative D call: TRBD1 (5 bases). This CDR3 has 14 amino acids. Trimming stripped 0 bases from V and 6 bases from J, with 12 bases between. Germline loops: CDR1 SGDLS, CDR2 YYNGEE. The DNA for the CDR3 is TGTGCCAGCAGCGTAGGAGGGGATAGCGCTGAAGCTTTCTTT. Translation: CASSVGGDSAEAFF.

The chain carries TRBV6-6 and TRBJ2-7, with TRBD2 matching over 10 bases. The CDR3 is 15 amino acids. The V segment lost 0 bases and the J segment 3 bases; nucleotides outside the gene matches: 2. Per germline, CDR1 MNHNY and CDR2 SVGAGI (reference sequence). CDR3 residues: CASSYSRLAGYEQYV. For the CDR3, the DNA is TGTGCCAGCAGTTACTCGAGACTAGCGGGCTACGAGCAGTACGTC.

The chain recombines TRBV11-2 with TRBJ2-3; TRBD2 matches 11 bases. The CDR3 runs 19 residues. Germline V gene lookup returns CDR1 SGHAT and CDR2 FQNNGV. V trimming: 5 bases; J trimming: 0 bases; junction bases outside the gene matches: 13. In nucleotides, the CDR3 is TGTGCCAGCAGCCCAAGGTCCTTAATAGCGGGGGGGAGCACAGATACGCAGTATTTT. Translation gives CASSPRSLIAGGSTDTQYF.